The 23 T cell receptor beta chains presented below share a single source sample, sequenced in a study of blood T cells in healthy people across ages. Alongside a J-beta primer mix, a sample-barcoded 5' primer served in a second PCR lasting about 7 to 12 cycles. TCRdb used MiXCR to reprocess the 5' RACE reads, holding one entry per CDR3 protein. The top ten clones hold over 10% of a sample with 950,000 to 1,200,000 distinct CDR3 sequences, 35% to 40% of them seen once. The sample was blood. These receptors were collected from a man between 18 and 29 years old in good health.

This clonotype was counted only a few times. This chain uses TRBV19 with TRBJ2-2; D uncertain. V lost 7 bases, J lost 7 bases, and 13 bases lay in between. Germline CDR1 LNHDA, CDR2 SQIVND (reference sequence). The CDR3 covers 13 residues. The CDR3 protein is CASTLKGLGELFF. CDR3 in DNA: TGTGCCAGTACTCTGAAAGGCCTCGGGGAGCTGTTTTTT.

The chain has TRBV7-2 and TRBJ1-1, with a weak D call TRBD1 (5 bases). CDR1 and CDR2 from the germline V gene are SGHTA and FQGNSA. CDR3 length: 15 residues. V shed 0 bases and J shed 3 bases, with 11 bases lying between them. The CDR3 DNA reads as TGTGCCAGCAGCTTAGCTCGGGGCGGGGACACTGAAGCTTTCTTT. The encoded protein is CASSLARGGDTEAFF.

This chain links TRBV4-3 with TRBJ1-4; 12 positions agree with TRBD1. This CDR3 has 20 residues. CDR1 and CDR2 from the germline V gene are LGHNA and YSLEER. Trimming cost V 0 bases and J 2 bases; bases outside gene matches: 10. As DNA, the CDR3 is TGCGCCAGCAGCCAAGATGGGACAGGGGGCTGGAGTTGGACTAATGAAAAACTGTTTTTT. Protein sequence: CASSQDGTGGWSWTNEKLFF.

Only a few counts were recorded for this clonotype. V usage is TRBV12-3 or TRBV12-4 and J usage is TRBJ2-3; no firm D call. Trimming took off 5 bases at V and 2 bases at J, with 8 bases between the two ends. The CDR3 covers 13 residues. The CDR3 here is CASSDGFTDTQYF. CDR3 nucleotide sequence: TGTGCCAGCAGTGACGGATTCACAGATACGCAGTATTTT.

Only a few counts were recorded for this clonotype. This clone may be a read error of a much larger clone one base away. The chain is built from TRBV12-3 or TRBV12-4 and TRBJ2-2; D remains ambiguous. The CDR3 is 11 residues long. In nucleotides, the CDR3 is TGTGCCGGCAGGCTCACCGGGGAGCTGTTTTTT. Its protein is CAGRLTGELFF.

This CDR3 reads CASSYYLTGLNTDTQYF. DNA for the CDR3: TGTGCCAGCAGCTATTACCTGACAGGGCTTAACACAGATACGCAGTATTTT. The chain employs TRBV6-5 and TRBJ2-3; 7 positions agree with TRBD1. Germline values: CDR1 MNHEY, CDR2 SVGAGI. This CDR3 spans 17 amino acids. J gave up 2 bases and V 6 bases, and 14 bases lay outside the gene matches.

CDR3 protein: CSAKDRENQPQHF. CDR3 nucleotides: TGCAGTGCTAAAGACAGGGAAAATCAGCCCCAGCATTTT. The V and J genes are TRBV20-1 and TRBJ1-5; 7 nucleotides align to TRBD1. Germline lookup yields CDR1 DFQATT and CDR2 SNEGSKA (reference sequence). V lost 4 bases to trimming and J lost 4 bases; unmatched junction nucleotides: 4. This CDR3 region has 13 residues.

The table lists this clonotype with a few counts. The chain links TRBV5-1 to TRBJ1-4; 9 bases are shared with TRBD1. Germline values: CDR1 SGHRS, CDR2 YFSETQ. The CDR3 contains 16 residues. Unmatched junction bases numbered 5, after V lost 0 bases and J lost 5 bases. The DNA for the CDR3 is TGCGCCAGCAGCTTGGATGGACAGGGGACGAATGAAAAACTGTTTTTT. Translated, it gives CASSLDGQGTNEKLFF.

Regarding this clonotype: The junction differs from germline at one of its ends, possibly a read error. The chain carries TRBV20-1 and TRBJ2-7; D not certain. This CDR3 contains 11 residues. Germline values: CDR1 DFQATT, CDR2 SNEGSKA (reference sequence). The CDR3 reads CSARSSHEQYF. DNA for the CDR3: TGCAGTGCTCGGAGCTCCCACGAGCAGTACTTC.

The gene calls are TRBV12-3 or TRBV12-4 and TRBJ1-4; 10 nucleotides agree with TRBD1. The ends lost 10 bases at V and 7 bases at J; junction bases unmatched: 6. The CDR3 runs 13 residues. The CDR3 reads CATKDRGGEKLFF. In DNA, the CDR3 is TGTGCCACCAAGGACAGGGGGGGTGAAAAACTGTTTTTT.

The rearrangement joins TRBV7-2 to TRBJ1-4, with TRBD1 as a possible D gene (5 bases). V was pared by 4 bases and J by 2 bases, with 14 bases between. The CDR3 has 16 amino acids. Germline values: CDR1 SGHTA, CDR2 FQGNSA. The CDR3 DNA reads TGTGCCAGCAGCTCGGGACCGAGGGTGACTAATGAAAAACTGTTTTTT. It specifies CASSSGPRVTNEKLFF. The variable domain in full, with the rest retrieved from reference TRBV7-2 and TRBJ1-4, is GAGVSQSPSNKVTEKGKDVELRCDPISGHTALYWYRQSLGQGLEFLIYFQGNSAPDKSGLPSDRFSAERTGGSVSTLTIQRTQQEDSAVYLCASSSGPRVTNEKLFFGSGTQLSVL.

This clonotype was seen a few times. The V and J genes are TRBV19 and TRBJ2-7; no clear D gene. The ends were cut back, 8 bases at V and 9 bases at J, with 17 bases in the middle. This CDR3 spans 12 amino acids. CDR1 LNHDA and CDR2 SQIVND come from the germline V gene (reference sequence). CDR3 residues: CASLGPTKGQYF. The CDR3 DNA follows: TGTGCCAGTCTCGGGCCAACCAAGGGGCAGTACTTC.

The chain employs TRBV4-3 and TRBJ2-3, with TRBD1 matching 9 bases. V gave up 1 base and J gave up 6 bases; unmatched junction bases: 5. The CDR3 is 15 residues long. In germline, CDR1 is LGHNA, CDR2 YSLEER. This CDR3 is CASSQARTGEDTQYF. CDR3 in DNA: TGCGCCAGCAGCCAAGCTCGGACAGGGGAGGATACGCAGTATTTT.

This chain links TRBV4-3 with TRBJ1-6; 10 bases are shared with TRBD1. This CDR3 has 17 amino acids. Germline assignment: CDR1 LGHNA and CDR2 YSLEER. V dropped 0 bases and J dropped 7; count of bases not matched to a gene: 6. The DNA of the CDR3 is TGCGCCAGCAGCCAAGATGTTTCGGACAGGGGGAATTCACCCCTCCACTTT. As protein: CASSQDVSDRGNSPLHF.

This sequence joins TRBV5-1 and TRBJ2-7, with 9 bases lining up with TRBD1. Looked up from germline, CDR1 is SGHRS and CDR2 is YFSETQ. V was pared by 4 bases and J by 6 bases, with 8 bases of the junction left unmatched. The CDR3 has 14 residues. This CDR3 is CASSAGTGSVEQYF. The CDR3 DNA is TGCGCCAGCAGCGCCGGGACAGGGTCCGTCGAGCAGTACTTC. The whole variable domain, filled in from reference TRBV5-1 and TRBJ2-7, reads KAGVTQTPRYLIKTRGQQVTLSCSPISGHRSVSWYQQTPGQGLQFLFEYFSETQRNKGNFPGRFSGRQFSNSRSEMNVSTLELGDSALYLCASSAGTGSVEQYFGPGTRLTVT.

The rearrangement uses TRBV29-1 and TRBJ1-1, with no clear D. This CDR3 has 13 amino acids. V was shortened by 5 bases and J by 1 base, with 11 bases between the two germline ends. Germline lookup yields CDR1 SQVTM and CDR2 ANQGSEA. The CDR3 DNA reads as TGCAGCGTTATCCAGGAACCGAACACTGAAGCTTTCTTT. It yields the protein CSVIQEPNTEAFF.

This clonotype was seen only a few times. The chain uses TRBV4-2 and TRBJ1-2; D is ambiguous. Germline-derived CDR1 and CDR2 are LGHNA and YNFKEQ. The CDR3 spans 15 residues. V dropped 2 bases and J dropped 4 bases, with 14 bases sitting between them. This chain's CDR3 is CASSQSSLGPYGYTF. The DNA of the CDR3 is TGTGCCAGCAGCCAAAGCTCCCTTGGGCCCTATGGCTACACCTTC.

This clonotype appeared a single time. The chain carries TRBV29-1 and TRBJ2-4; a possible D gene is TRBD2 (5 bases). The ends were cut back, 7 bases at V and 3 bases at J, with 13 bases in the middle. The length of the CDR3 is 13 residues. Germline V lookup: CDR1 SQVTM, CDR2 ANQGSEA. CDR3 loop: CSAQHGDKNIQYF. In nucleotides, the CDR3 is TGCAGCGCACAACACGGGGACAAAAACATTCAGTACTTC. The full variable domain, completed using reference TRBV29-1 and TRBJ2-4, is SAVISQKPSRDICQRGTSLTIQCQVDSQVTMMFWYRQQPGQSLTLIATANQGSEATYESGFVIDKFPISRPNLTFSTLTVSNMSPEDSSIYLCSAQHGDKNIQYFGAGTRLSVL.

The genes are TRBV12-3 or TRBV12-4 and TRBJ2-5; TRBD1 is a possible D gene (6 bases). The tail of the sequence fits TRBJ2-7 better, so the J call may be wrong. The CDR3 runs to 17 residues. The CDR3 here is CASSRDTTAILNYEQYF. Written as DNA, the CDR3 is TGTGCCAGCAGCCGGGACACGACAGCGATTCTTAATTACGAGCAGTACTTC.

The chain recombines TRBV29-1 with TRBJ2-7; TRBD2 might be the D (5 bases). V lost 7 bases, J lost 2 bases, and 15 bases lay in between. The CDR3 is 13 residues long. The germline gives CDR1 SQVTM, CDR2 ANQGSEA. The chain's CDR3 is CSAPLVGTYEQYF. The CDR3 nucleotides read TGCAGCGCTCCCCTGGTCGGGACCTACGAGCAGTACTTC.

This clonotype was found once. Just one base apart from a much larger clone, this may be a read error. V gene TRBV12-3 or TRBV12-4 combines with J gene TRBJ1-4, with D possibly being TRBD1 (5 bases). Between the trimmed V and J ends, which lost 7 bases and 3 bases, there was a span of 9 bases. This CDR3 region has 13 residues. Here the CDR3 reads CASNRGANEKLFF. As DNA, the CDR3 is TGTGCCAGCAACCGGGGGGCTAATGAAAAACTGTTTTTT.

The rearrangement uses TRBV15 and TRBJ2-2; D is uncertain. Looked up from germline, CDR1 is LNHNV and CDR2 is YYDKDF (reference sequence). V was pared by 2 bases and J by 4 bases, with 11 bases between. The CDR3 sequence is 15 residues long. In nucleotides, the CDR3 is TGTGCCACCAGCAGACTATCCGATCCCACCGGGGAGCTGTTTTTT. It is translated as CATSRLSDPTGELFF.

This clonotype was recorded a few times. J is TRBJ2-3 and V is TRBV5-1; D is undetermined. Germline CDR1 reads SGHRS; CDR2 reads YFSETQ. The CDR3 contains 15 residues. With 4 bases removed from V and 4 bases from J, the gap between germline ends came to 16 bases. The CDR3 sequence: CASSKTSSRADTQYF. CDR3 in DNA: TGCGCCAGCAGCAAGACTTCTTCTCGCGCAGATACGCAGTATTTT.